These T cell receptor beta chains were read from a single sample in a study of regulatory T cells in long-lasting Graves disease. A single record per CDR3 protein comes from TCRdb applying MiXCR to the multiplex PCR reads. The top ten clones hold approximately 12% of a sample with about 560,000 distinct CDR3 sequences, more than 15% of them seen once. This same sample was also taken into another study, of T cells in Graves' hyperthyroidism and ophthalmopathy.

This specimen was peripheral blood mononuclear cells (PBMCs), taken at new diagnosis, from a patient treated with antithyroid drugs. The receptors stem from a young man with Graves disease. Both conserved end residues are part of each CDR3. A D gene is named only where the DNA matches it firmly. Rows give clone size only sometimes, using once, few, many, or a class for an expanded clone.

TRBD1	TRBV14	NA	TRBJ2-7	CASSLRDRGHDEQYF	TGTGCCAGCAGCCTTAGAGACAGGGGGCACGACGAGCAGTACTTC
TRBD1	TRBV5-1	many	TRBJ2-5	CASSQDRPKETQYF	TGCGCCAGCAGCCAGGACAGGCCCAAAGAGACCCAGTACTTC
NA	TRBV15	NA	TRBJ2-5	CATSRDHSGETQYF	TGTGCCACCAGCAGAGATCACTCAGGGGAGACCCAGTACTTC
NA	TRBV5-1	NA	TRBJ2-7	CASSRDIDEQYF	TGCGCCAGCAGTCGGGATATCGACGAGCAGTACTTC
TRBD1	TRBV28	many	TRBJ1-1	CASTLPQGAKTEAFF	TGTGCCAGCACCCTACCCCAGGGGGCTAAGACTGAAGCTTTCTTT
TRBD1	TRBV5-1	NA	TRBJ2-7	CASSHRGTGEGEQYF	TGCGCCAGCAGCCACCGAGGGACAGGGGAGGGAGAGCAGTACTTC
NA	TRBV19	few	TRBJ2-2	CASSRGTRLNTGELFF	TGTGCCAGTAGCCGAGGGACCCGGCTGAACACCGGGGAGCTGTTTTTT
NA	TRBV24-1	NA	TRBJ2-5	CATSVGLETQYF	TGTGCCACCAGTGTGGGGTTGGAGACCCAGTACTTC
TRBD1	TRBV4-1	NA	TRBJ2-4	CASSQGYRGTAKNIQYF	TGCGCCAGCAGCCAGGGATACAGGGGAACGGCCAAAAACATTCAGTACTTC
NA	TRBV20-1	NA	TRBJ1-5	CSARNWASRDQPQHF	TGCAGTGCTAGGAACTGGGCTTCGAGGGATCAGCCCCAGCATTTT
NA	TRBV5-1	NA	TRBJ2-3	CASSSSVAGVSTDTQYF	TGCGCCAGCAGCTCCAGCGTGGCAGGGGTTAGCACAGATACGCAGTATTTT
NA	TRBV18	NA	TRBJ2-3	CANSPVRIDSSTDTQYF	TGTGCCAACTCACCGGTAAGGATCGACTCTAGCACAGATACGCAGTATTTT
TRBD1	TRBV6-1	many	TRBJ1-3	CASSPSGGTGNTIYF	TGTGCCAGCAGTCCTTCAGGGGGCACTGGAAACACCATATATTTT
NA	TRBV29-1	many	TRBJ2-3	CSVTGTPANTQYF	TGCAGCGTTACAGGGACCCCGGCTAATACGCAGTATTTT
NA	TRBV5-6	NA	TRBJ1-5	CASSLGGLTVLGQPQHF	TGTGCCAGCAGCTTGGGGGGACTGACAGTGCTAGGCCAGCCCCAGCATTTT
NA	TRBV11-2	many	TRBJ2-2	CASGSITGELFF	TGTGCCAGCGGTAGCATCACCGGGGAGCTGTTTTTT
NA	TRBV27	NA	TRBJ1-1	CASSLSWGYTEAFF	TGTGCCAGCAGTTTATCTTGGGGCTACACTGAAGCTTTCTTT
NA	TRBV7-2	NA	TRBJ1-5	CASSLKVTGQPQHF	TGTGCCAGCAGCTTAAAGGTCACCGGCCAGCCCCAGCATTTT
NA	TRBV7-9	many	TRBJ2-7	CASSLALGTTTYEQYF	TGTGCCAGCAGCTTAGCGCTTGGGACAACCACCTACGAGCAGTACTTC
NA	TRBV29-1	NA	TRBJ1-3	CSVETGNTIYF	TGCAGCGTTGAGACCGGAAACACCATATATTTT
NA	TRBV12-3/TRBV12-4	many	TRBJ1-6	CASSPGSYNSPLHF	TGTGCCAGCAGTCCGGGGTCCTATAATTCACCCCTCCACTTT
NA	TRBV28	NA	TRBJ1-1	CATMTGSAEAFF	TGTGCCACCATGACAGGTTCAGCTGAAGCTTTCTTT
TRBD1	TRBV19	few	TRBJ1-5	CASSTSGQGPKQPQHF	TGTGCCAGTAGTACCTCCGGACAGGGCCCCAAACAGCCCCAGCATTTT
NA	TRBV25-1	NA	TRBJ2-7	CASHTGAGAPGEQYF	TGTGCCAGCCACACGGGGGCGGGAGCTCCCGGCGAGCAGTACTTC
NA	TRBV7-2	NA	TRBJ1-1	CASSPRVRGLNTEAFF	TGTGCCAGCAGCCCCCGTGTGCGGGGGTTGAACACTGAAGCTTTCTTT
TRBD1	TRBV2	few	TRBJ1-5	CASLGQGYQPQHF	TGTGCCAGTCTAGGACAGGGTTATCAGCCCCAGCATTTT
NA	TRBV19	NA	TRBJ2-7	CASGSGSSYEQYF	TGTGCCAGCGGGTCCGGGAGCTCCTACGAGCAGTACTTC
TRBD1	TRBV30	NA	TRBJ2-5	CARGGQGGETQYF	TGTGCTCGAGGGGGACAGGGGGGAGAGACCCAGTACTTC
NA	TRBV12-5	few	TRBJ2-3	CASGTSGADTQYF	TGTGCTAGTGGTACATCAGGGGCGGATACGCAGTATTTT
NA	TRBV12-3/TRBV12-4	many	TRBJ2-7	CASSLTPSASEQYF	TGTGCCAGCAGTTTGACGCCCTCAGCCAGCGAGCAGTACTTC
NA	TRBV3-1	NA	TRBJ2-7	CASSPGDGLSYEQYF	TGTGCCAGCAGCCCCGGGGACGGCCTGTCCTACGAGCAGTACTTC
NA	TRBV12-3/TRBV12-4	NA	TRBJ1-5	CASTLGGRGDTQHF	TGTGCCAGCACCCTGGGGGGGAGGGGAGATACGCAGCATTTT
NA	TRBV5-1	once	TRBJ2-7	CASSPGQGGLAPNF	TGCGCCAGCAGCCCGGGACAGGGGGGACTAGCGCCTAACTTC
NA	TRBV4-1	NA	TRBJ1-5	CASSPQGDSNQPQHF	TGTGCCAGCAGCCCACAGGGAGATAGCAATCAGCCCCAGCATTTT
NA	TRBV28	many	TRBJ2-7	CASSLSIYEQYF	TGTGCCAGCAGTTTATCAATATACGAGCAGTACTTC
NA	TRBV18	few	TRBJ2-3	CASAGSDDTQYF	TGTGCCAGCGCCGGGAGCGACGATACGCAGTATTTT
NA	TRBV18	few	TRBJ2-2	CASSPPGTGELFF	TGTGCCAGCTCACCACCGGGCACCGGGGAGCTGTTTTTT
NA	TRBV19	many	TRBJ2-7	CASSPGGNYEQYF	TGTGCCAGTAGCCCGGGGGGCAACTACGAGCAGTACTTC
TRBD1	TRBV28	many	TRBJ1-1	CASGRQGAVEAFF	TGTGCCAGCGGAAGACAGGGGGCGGTTGAAGCTTTCTTT
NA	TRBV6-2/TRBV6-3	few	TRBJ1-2	CASSYSASIGYTF	TGTGCCAGCAGTTACTCGGCCTCTATAGGCTACACCTTC